This TCR beta chain stems from a study of neurological immune-mediated disorders. General observations from the study: Private repertoires in all groups were suggested, as expanded clones shared no CDR3 amino acid sequences across subjects.

V gave up 5 bases and J gave up 7 bases; unmatched junction bases: 8. Per germline, CDR1 MNHEY and CDR2 SVGAGI. This CDR3 comprises 15 residues. On this clonotype: Its antigen is currently unknown.

Each CDR3 protein gets one entry after TCRdb re-called the 5' RACE reads with MiXCR. The data contain roughly 32,000 distinct CDR3 sequences, about an eighth of them singletons. Regarding time point: technical triplicate 2. The chain links TRBV6-5 to TRBJ2-1; 10 bases line up with TRBD2. This receptor was identified in a female donor with HTLV-1-associated myelopathy (HAM/TSP). What was sequenced was CD4+ T cells from blood. The DNA of the CDR3 is TGTGCCAGCAGTCAGACGGGACTAGCGTATAATGAGCAGTTCTTC. It specifies CASSQTGLAYNEQFF.